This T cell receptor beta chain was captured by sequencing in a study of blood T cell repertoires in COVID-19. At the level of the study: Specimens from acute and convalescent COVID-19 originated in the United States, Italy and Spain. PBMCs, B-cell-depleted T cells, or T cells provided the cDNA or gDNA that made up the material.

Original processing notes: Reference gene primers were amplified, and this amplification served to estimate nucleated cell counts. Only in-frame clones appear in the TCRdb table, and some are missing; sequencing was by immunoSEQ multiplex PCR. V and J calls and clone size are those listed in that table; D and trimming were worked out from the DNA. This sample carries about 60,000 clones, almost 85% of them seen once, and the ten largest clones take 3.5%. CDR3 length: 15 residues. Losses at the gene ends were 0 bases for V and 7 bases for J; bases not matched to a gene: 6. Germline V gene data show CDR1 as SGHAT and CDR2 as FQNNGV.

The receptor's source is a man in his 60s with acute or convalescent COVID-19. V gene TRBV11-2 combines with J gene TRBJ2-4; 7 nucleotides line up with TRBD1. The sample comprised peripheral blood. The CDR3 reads CASSLDRQGGNIQYF. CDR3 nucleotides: TGTGCCAGCAGCTTAGATAGACAGGGTGGGAACATTCAGTACTTC.